Detailed here is one T cell receptor (beta chain). CDR3 length equals 13 residues. V was clipped by 1 base and J by 7 bases, with 5 bases between them. Germline CDR1 SGHVS, CDR2 FQNEAQ. The data derive from a study of blood T cell repertoires in COVID-19. In the original workflow: It was from reference gene primer amplification that nucleated cell counts were estimated. The assay was immunoSEQ multiplex PCR, and TCRdb's table has in-frame clones only and misses some. V, J and clone size derive from that table, while D and trimming were established from the DNA sequence. The sample has some 150,000 clones, 75% to 90% seen once.

The TCR comes from a human donor in a cohort sampled during active COVID-19. Sequencing was carried out using peripheral blood. The genes are TRBV7-8 and TRBJ1-6; D gene ambiguous. CDR3 protein: CASSLDRNSPLHF. The CDR3 nucleotides are TGTGCCAGCAGCTTAGACAGAAATTCACCCCTCCACTTT.